A selection of T cell receptor beta chains follows, all from one sample in a study of T cells in Graves' hyperthyroidism and ophthalmopathy. One entry per CDR3 protein results from TCRdb running MiXCR on the multiplex PCR reads. Of some 300,000 distinct CDR3 sequences in the sample, around a fifth are singletons; the top ten hold under 45%. Sequencing was carried out using blood. Receptors were obtained from a man in his fifties with Graves' ophthalmopathy. Both conserved end residues are part of each CDR3.

v_call: TRBV4-1
cdr3_aa: CASSQGELVAGETQYF

v_call: TRBV24-1
cdr3_aa: CATSDRTSGRLETQYF

v_call: TRBV4-2
cdr3_aa: CASSQNLGEPQHF

v_call: TRBV6-5
cdr3_aa: CASSYGGGSYSNQPQHF

v_call: TRBV7-3
cdr3_aa: CASSLTGSRSETQYF

v_call: TRBV20-1
cdr3_aa: CSVASGRLADTQYF

v_call: TRBV10-2
cdr3_aa: CASSAGLAWNSYEQYF

v_call: TRBV30
cdr3_aa: CAWMIAGLITNYGYTF

v_call: TRBV20-1
cdr3_aa: CSARDRRGGDEQFF

v_call: TRBV12-3/TRBV12-4
cdr3_aa: CASSPLAGSYEQYF

v_call: TRBV2
cdr3_aa: CASRGTSDPHYF

v_call: TRBV28
cdr3_aa: CASSPPSHLNGYTF

v_call: TRBV28
cdr3_aa: CASSPGWGQETQYF

v_call: TRBV20-1
cdr3_aa: CSALTRGHTLPKNIQYF

v_call: TRBV3-1
cdr3_aa: CASSHEGGQYF

v_call: TRBV2
cdr3_aa: CASRVGQQPQHF

v_call: TRBV20-1
cdr3_aa: CSARVADNFYEQYF

v_call: TRBV28
cdr3_aa: CASSLPPEYQYF

v_call: TRBV2
cdr3_aa: CASRRDGETQYF

v_call: TRBV29-1
cdr3_aa: CSALPNPSGSEQYF

v_call: TRBV10-3
cdr3_aa: CAISELSNEQFF

v_call: TRBV3-1
cdr3_aa: CASSQNLRLLEGEQYF

v_call: TRBV30
cdr3_aa: CAWSVEGSYEQYF

v_call: TRBV19
cdr3_aa: CASSIAGRASYYEQYF

v_call: TRBV29-1
cdr3_aa: CSVEDLGGGRGTDTQYF

v_call: TRBV5-6
cdr3_aa: CASSPVARETQYF

v_call: TRBV28
cdr3_aa: CASCGTGPYNEQFF

v_call: TRBV5-6
cdr3_aa: CASSRTRAASTEAFF

v_call: TRBV15
cdr3_aa: CATSFGQGETYEQYF

v_call: TRBV20-1
cdr3_aa: CSANRGISTDTQYF

v_call: TRBV20-1
cdr3_aa: CSAVDVEQYF

v_call: TRBV10-3
cdr3_aa: CAISDIAGGGPDTQYF

v_call: TRBV7-7
cdr3_aa: CASSSNVGPGELFF

v_call: TRBV12-3/TRBV12-4
cdr3_aa: CASSFGTGYSNQPQHF

v_call: TRBV6-1
cdr3_aa: CASRTGTGAPGYTF

v_call: TRBV7-3
cdr3_aa: CASSLTGGAGNEQLF

v_call: TRBV19
cdr3_aa: CASSMKISNTEAFF

v_call: TRBV6-6
cdr3_aa: CASSYFRTGSYGYTF

v_call: TRBV9
cdr3_aa: CASSVARGQRTDTQYF

v_call: TRBV19
cdr3_aa: CAVYIRDTHGAGYTF

v_call: TRBV28
cdr3_aa: CASSSGQGLSTQYF

v_call: TRBV4-1
cdr3_aa: CASSLLRLAGYNEQFF

v_call: TRBV2
cdr3_aa: CASSDSLAGGIEQFF

v_call: TRBV6-2/TRBV6-3
cdr3_aa: CASSYSPGPVPTEQYF

v_call: TRBV28
cdr3_aa: CASSLGGGVLGEQYF

v_call: TRBV10-2
cdr3_aa: CASSDRGGRDGYTF

v_call: TRBV5-5
cdr3_aa: CASSYDPSYEQYF

v_call: TRBV7-9
cdr3_aa: CASSFHPGEDQPQHF

v_call: TRBV2
cdr3_aa: CASSEGGGRQETQYF

v_call: TRBV16
cdr3_aa: CASRRDRGGLADFYNEQFF

v_call: TRBV5-8
cdr3_aa: CTSSQYFQETQYF

v_call: TRBV3-1
cdr3_aa: CASSQRDRGPYEQYF